Described below is a single TCR beta chain sequence and its context. Assay: immunoSEQ multiplex PCR; the TCRdb copy retains only in-frame clones and omits some. The sample lists more than 95,000 clones, around 83% occurring once. This sample is part of a study of blood T cell repertoires in COVID-19. Study at large: Sources were T cells, B-cell-depleted T cells, or PBMCs; the material itself was cDNA or gDNA.

Germline CDR1 is SGHTA and CDR2 is FQGNSA. The CDR3 has 14 residues. V shed 5 bases and J shed 1 base, with 12 bases lying between them. The chain carries TRBV7-2 and TRBJ2-7; no firm D call. The source material was peripheral blood. The sequence came from a woman of 80 years or more with acute or convalescent COVID-19. CDR3 protein: CASSSRVLSYEQYF. CDR3 bases: TGTGCCAGCAGCAGCCGGGTCCTATCCTACGAGCAGTACTTC.